One sample yielded the 10 T cell receptor beta chains listed below, sequenced in a study of CD8 T cells in Susac syndrome. RNA, at roughly 0.45 to 1 ug, was reverse transcribed with random hexamers. TCRdb called the immunoSEQ multiplex PCR reads again in MiXCR, with one record for every CDR3 protein. The data show about 140,000 distinct CDR3 sequences, with approximately 95% seen just once and roughly 0.27% held by the top ten. Sequenced sample: CD8+ T cells from PBMCs. The receptors shown here come from a human donor in good health.

The genes are TRBV30 and TRBJ2-7; 11 bases map to TRBD1. CDR1 and CDR2 from the germline V gene are GTSNPN and SVGIG (reference sequence). The length of the CDR3 is 14 residues. V lost 4 bases and J lost 4; bases outside the gene matches: 6. The CDR3 DNA sequence: TGTGCCTGGAATACCGGGACAGGGGGTTACGAGCAGTACTTC. This gives the protein CAWNTGTGGYEQYF. The whole variable domain, remainder taken from reference TRBV30 and TRBJ2-7, is SQTIHQWPATLVQPVGSPLSLECTVEGTSNPNLYWYRQAAGRGLQLLFYSVGIGQISSEVPQNLSASRPQDRQFILSSKKLLLSDSGFYLCAWNTGTGGYEQYFGPGTRLTVT.

The rearrangement links TRBV27 to TRBJ2-5; 9 nucleotides line up with TRBD2. This CDR3 comprises 15 residues. Germline loops: CDR1 MNHEY, CDR2 SMNVEV (reference sequence). Losses at the gene ends were 3 bases for V and 5 bases for J; bases not matched to a gene: 7. The CDR3 DNA is TGTGCCAGCAGTTTTCAGCGGGGGGCCCGGGAGACCCAGTACTTC. Residues: CASSFQRGARETQYF.

This chain joins TRBV19 and TRBJ1-2; D not resolved. The CDR3 sequence is 12 residues long. Per the germline V gene, CDR1 is LNHDA and CDR2 is SQIVND (reference sequence). Trimming took 9 bases from V and 2 from J, leaving 10 bases between them. CDR3 in DNA: TGTGCCAGAACAACTGAGAACTATGGCTACACCTTC. Its protein is CARTTENYGYTF.

The chain joins TRBV27 to TRBJ2-5; no clear D gene. V lost 4 bases and J 1 base, leaving 13 bases between the germline ends. Germline V lookup: CDR1 MNHEY, CDR2 SMNVEV (reference sequence). The CDR3 consists of 15 residues. CDR3 bases: TGTGCCAGCAGTTGGATTCCTGGACCCCAAGAGACCCAGTACTTC. As protein: CASSWIPGPQETQYF.

The chain employs TRBV20-1 and TRBJ2-4; 11 positions match TRBD2. Germline values: CDR1 DFQATT, CDR2 SNEGSKA (reference sequence). The J segment lost 8 bases and the V segment lost 6 bases, leaving 6 bases of the junction unmatched. There are 13 residues in the CDR3. The DNA of the CDR3 is TGCAGTGCCCTTAGCGGGAGGGTAGACATTCAGTACTTC. Its protein product is CSALSGRVDIQYF.

The chain carries TRBV28 and TRBJ2-7; a possible D gene is TRBD1 (5 bases). CDR3 length: 15 amino acids. The ends were cut back, 3 bases at V and 0 bases at J, with 12 bases in the middle. The germline V gene encodes CDR1 MDHEN and CDR2 SYDVKM. The CDR3 is CASSFRVRASYEQYF. CDR3 coding DNA: TGTGCCAGCAGTTTCAGGGTCAGGGCCTCCTACGAGCAGTACTTC.

The chain carries TRBV4-3 and TRBJ1-2, with no clear D. V lost 1 base and J lost 6, with 18 bases in between. The germline CDR1 and CDR2 sequences are LGHNA and YSLEER. The CDR3 spans 16 residues. The CDR3 region has the DNA TGCGCCAGCAGCCAAGCTACGGGGAGGGAATTGGATGGCTACACCTTC. Protein product: CASSQATGRELDGYTF.

The V call is TRBV9, the J call TRBJ1-4; no reliable D call. The V gene lost 2 bases and the J gene lost 6 bases, with 8 bases spanning the gap. The CDR3 is 13 residues long. Germline CDR1 is SGDLS and CDR2 is YYNGEE. This CDR3 reads CASSVAGDEKLFF. In DNA form, the CDR3 reads TGTGCCAGCAGCGTCGCGGGAGATGAAAAACTGTTTTTT.

In its sample, this clonotype was seen once. V is TRBV29-1 and J is TRBJ2-3; D unclear. V shed 7 bases and J shed 4 bases, with 9 bases lying between them. Germline assignment: CDR1 SQVTM and CDR2 ANQGSEA. The CDR3 has 11 amino acids. For the CDR3, the DNA is TGCAGCGCCCCTACGGCAGATACGCAGTATTTT. This sequence encodes CSAPTADTQYF.

This clonotype was detected a few times. This chain joins TRBV27 and TRBJ1-5, with D possibly TRBD1 on 5 matching bases. Germline CDR1 and CDR2: MNHEY and SMNVEV (reference sequence). Trimming took 3 bases from V and 1 from J, leaving 7 bases between them. The CDR3 runs 14 residues. This chain's CDR3 is CASSLRGSNQPQHF. In DNA, the CDR3 is TGTGCCAGCAGTTTGAGGGGAAGCAATCAGCCCCAGCATTTT.